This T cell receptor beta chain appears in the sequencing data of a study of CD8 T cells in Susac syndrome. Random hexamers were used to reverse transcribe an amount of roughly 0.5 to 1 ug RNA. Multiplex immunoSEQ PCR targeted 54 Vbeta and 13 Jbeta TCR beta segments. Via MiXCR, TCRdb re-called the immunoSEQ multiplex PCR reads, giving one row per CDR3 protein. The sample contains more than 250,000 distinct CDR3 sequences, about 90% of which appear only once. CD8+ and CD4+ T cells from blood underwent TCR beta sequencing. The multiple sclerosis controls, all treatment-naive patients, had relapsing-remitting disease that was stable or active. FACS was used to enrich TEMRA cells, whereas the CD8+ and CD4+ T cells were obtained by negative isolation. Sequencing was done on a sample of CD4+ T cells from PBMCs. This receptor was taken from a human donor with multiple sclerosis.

In DNA form, the CDR3 reads TGTGCCAGCGGCGGGGCGAAAGGGTGGCAGTTCTTC. It encodes CASGGAKGWQFF. The V gene is TRBV2, the J gene TRBJ2-1; tentatively, D is TRBD2 (6 bases). V gave up 8 bases and J gave up 12 bases, with 17 bases separating them. The CDR3 loop spans 12 amino acids. Germline V CDR1 and CDR2: SNHLY, FYNNEI.